This T cell receptor beta chain appears in the sequencing data of a study of shared clonotypes between healthy human individuals. Study context: The study used three CD4 naive, three CD4 memory, two CD8 naive and one CD8 memory plate per donor.

Germline V gene data show CDR1 as SGHRS and CDR2 as YFSETQ. V gave up 4 bases and J gave up 1 base; unmatched junction bases: 10. The CDR3 totals 17 residues. Profiling relied on immunoSEQ multiplex PCR, and the TCRdb table lists in-frame clones only, not all of them. The sample lists around 990,000 clones; roughly 80% were seen once. This TCR was recovered from a man younger than 35 in good health. Some clones in this sample may be carry-over from other donors' samples. The chain links TRBV5-1 to TRBJ2-1, with 8 bases lining up with TRBD2. Specimen: memory CD4+ T cells from PBMCs. The subset here: CD45RA-negative fraction. The CDR3 DNA follows: TGCGCCAGCAGCCCCGGGGCTAGCGGGTTATCCTACAATGAGCAGTTCTTC. This codes for CASSPGASGLSYNEQFF.